A selection of T cell receptor beta chains follows, all from one sample in a study of shared clonotypes between healthy human individuals. Data came from immunoSEQ multiplex PCR; TCRdb stores just in-frame clones and leaves some out. The top ten hold roughly 0.45% of the sample, which has some 1.5 million clones, 95% to 99% seen once. The material sequenced was naive CD4+ T cells sorted from blood. The receptor set was obtained from a man between 25 and 39 years old in good health. Each CDR3 is given with its conserved first and last residue. Each record gives: V gene, D gene, clone size, J gene, CDR3 length, CDR3 DNA, CDR3 protein. A D gene is named only where the DNA matches it firmly. Part of the rows lack a size; the others show once, few, many or a class for expanded clones.

v_gene: TRBV7-8
d_gene: NA
abundance: NA
j_gene: TRBJ1-3
len: 16
CDR3nt: TGTGCCAGCAGCTCCCGGGACCGGAGCTCTGGAAACACCATATATTTT
CDR3aa: CASSSRDRSSGNTIYF

v_gene: TRBV5-1
d_gene: NA
abundance: NA
j_gene: TRBJ2-1
len: 14
CDR3nt: TGCGCCAGCAGCTTGGACAGTTCAACCAATGAGCAGTTCTTC
CDR3aa: CASSLDSSTNEQFF

v_gene: TRBV9
d_gene: NA
abundance: NA
j_gene: TRBJ1-1
len: 15
CDR3nt: TGTGCCAGCAGCCCCTCGGGACTTTTGAACACTGAAGCTTTCTTT
CDR3aa: CASSPSGLLNTEAFF

v_gene: TRBV19
d_gene: NA
abundance: NA
j_gene: TRBJ2-3
len: 18
CDR3nt: TGTGCCAGTAGTACTATCCATGGGGGAGTGTCTGGCACAGATACGCAGTATTTT
CDR3aa: CASSTIHGGVSGTDTQYF

v_gene: TRBV5-1
d_gene: TRBD2
abundance: NA
j_gene: TRBJ2-1
len: 21
CDR3nt: TGCGCCAGCAGCTTTCCCCCTCTAAGCGGGAAGCCTCCCAAAGACTACAATGAGCAGTTCTTC
CDR3aa: CASSFPPLSGKPPKDYNEQFF

v_gene: TRBV5-1
d_gene: TRBD1
abundance: NA
j_gene: TRBJ2-1
len: 14
CDR3nt: TGCGCCAGCAGCTTGGAGGACAGGTCCAATGAGCAGTTCTTC
CDR3aa: CASSLEDRSNEQFF

v_gene: TRBV6-5
d_gene: NA
abundance: NA
j_gene: TRBJ2-5
len: 14
CDR3nt: TGTGCCAGCAGAGGCCTTCGGGCGAGAGAGGCCCAGTACTTC
CDR3aa: CASRGLRAREAQYF

v_gene: TRBV9
d_gene: TRBD1
abundance: NA
j_gene: TRBJ1-2
len: 16
CDR3nt: TGTGCCAGCAGCGTAGAGTGGGGCAGGGGGCGATCTGGCTACACCTTC
CDR3aa: CASSVEWGRGRSGYTF

v_gene: TRBV27
d_gene: NA
abundance: NA
j_gene: TRBJ1-1
len: 14
CDR3nt: TGTGCCAGCAGTTTACAGGCAGGAGTCACTGAAGCTTTCTTT
CDR3aa: CASSLQAGVTEAFF

v_gene: TRBV2
d_gene: NA
abundance: NA
j_gene: TRBJ1-4
len: 13
CDR3nt: TGTGCCAGTCTTAAGGACATTAGGTGGAAACTGTTTTTT
CDR3aa: CASLKDIRWKLFF

v_gene: TRBV28
d_gene: NA
abundance: NA
j_gene: TRBJ1-2
len: 13
CDR3nt: TGTGCCAGCAGTTCGCCGGGGAGGGGCGGCTACACCTTC
CDR3aa: CASSSPGRGGYTF

v_gene: TRBV18
d_gene: TRBD1
abundance: NA
j_gene: TRBJ2-7
len: 12
CDR3nt: TGTGCCAGCTCCCGGGACAGCTACGAGCAGTACTTC
CDR3aa: CASSRDSYEQYF

v_gene: TRBV30
d_gene: TRBD1
abundance: NA
j_gene: TRBJ2-7
len: 13
CDR3nt: TGTGCCTGGAGTGACGGGACAGTTTACGAGCAGTACTTC
CDR3aa: CAWSDGTVYEQYF

v_gene: TRBV5-1
d_gene: NA
abundance: NA
j_gene: TRBJ2-3
len: 14
CDR3nt: TGCGCCAGCAGCTTGGTTTCTACCACAGATACGCAGTATTTT
CDR3aa: CASSLVSTTDTQYF

v_gene: TRBV27
d_gene: NA
abundance: NA
j_gene: TRBJ1-2
len: 16
CDR3nt: TGTGCCAGCAGTCTACGACAGGAGCCTACTAACTATGGCTACACCTTC
CDR3aa: CASSLRQEPTNYGYTF

v_gene: TRBV7-8
d_gene: TRBD2
abundance: NA
j_gene: TRBJ2-1
len: 15
CDR3nt: TGTGCCAGTTCCTTAGGACTAGCGGGAGATCATGAGCAGTTCTTC
CDR3aa: CASSLGLAGDHEQFF

v_gene: TRBV9
d_gene: NA
abundance: NA
j_gene: TRBJ2-7
len: 13
CDR3nt: TGTGCCAGCAGCTCCGGGACGTACTACGAGCAGTACTTC
CDR3aa: CASSSGTYYEQYF

v_gene: TRBV11-2
d_gene: TRBD2
abundance: NA
j_gene: TRBJ2-1
len: 16
CDR3nt: TGTGCCAGCAGCTTCCTACTAGCGGGAGTTCTAAATGAGCAGTTCTTC
CDR3aa: CASSFLLAGVLNEQFF

v_gene: TRBV30
d_gene: NA
abundance: NA
j_gene: TRBJ2-7
len: 14
CDR3nt: TGTGCCTGGAATACGGGATTAGTGATAGGCGAGCAGTACTTC
CDR3aa: CAWNTGLVIGEQYF

v_gene: TRBV15
d_gene: NA
abundance: NA
j_gene: TRBJ1-1
len: 13
CDR3nt: TGTGCCACAGGACCAAATCCCAACACTGAAGCTTTCTTT
CDR3aa: CATGPNPNTEAFF

v_gene: TRBV27
d_gene: NA
abundance: NA
j_gene: TRBJ1-5
len: 15
CDR3nt: TGTGCCAGCAGGCGGTTAGGGAATAGCAATCAGCCCCAGCATTTT
CDR3aa: CASRRLGNSNQPQHF

v_gene: TRBV30
d_gene: NA
abundance: once
j_gene: TRBJ1-5
len: 13
CDR3nt: TGTGCCTGGAGTCTCAGGGGTGATCAGCCCCAGCATTTT
CDR3aa: CAWSLRGDQPQHF

v_gene: TRBV7-9
d_gene: TRBD1
abundance: NA
j_gene: TRBJ2-5
len: 15
CDR3nt: TGTGCCAGCAGCCCCGGGACAGGGGGCGCGGAGACCCAGTACTTC
CDR3aa: CASSPGTGGAETQYF

v_gene: TRBV5-1
d_gene: NA
abundance: once
j_gene: TRBJ2-3
len: 17
CDR3nt: TGCGCCAGCAGCTTGCGATTTGTGGAGATCCCCACAGATACGCAGTATTTT
CDR3aa: CASSLRFVEIPTDTQYF

v_gene: TRBV7-2
d_gene: NA
abundance: NA
j_gene: TRBJ2-1
len: 15
CDR3nt: TGTGCCAGCAGCTTACGTCAGGGGAGTGGTAATGAGCAGTTCTTC
CDR3aa: CASSLRQGSGNEQFF

v_gene: TRBV28
d_gene: NA
abundance: NA
j_gene: TRBJ2-5
len: 15
CDR3nt: TGTGCCAGCAGACGCGATCGGGTCTACCTGGAGACCCAGTACTTC
CDR3aa: CASRRDRVYLETQYF

v_gene: TRBV7-2
d_gene: NA
abundance: NA
j_gene: TRBJ1-2
len: 12
CDR3nt: TGTGCCAGCAGCTCAGGGGTCTATGGCTACACCTTC
CDR3aa: CASSSGVYGYTF

v_gene: TRBV30
d_gene: NA
abundance: NA
j_gene: TRBJ1-2
len: 12
CDR3nt: TGTGCCGCATCGGCGGGGGTTTATGGCTACACCTTC
CDR3aa: CAASAGVYGYTF

v_gene: TRBV7-2
d_gene: NA
abundance: NA
j_gene: TRBJ2-7
len: 15
CDR3nt: TGTGCCAGCAGCTCCGGATATGTGAGCTCCTACGAGCAGTACTTC
CDR3aa: CASSSGYVSSYEQYF

v_gene: TRBV29-1
d_gene: TRBD2
abundance: NA
j_gene: TRBJ2-1
len: 13
CDR3nt: TGCAGCTCGAGCGGGAGAGATTACAATGAGCAGTTCTTC
CDR3aa: CSSSGRDYNEQFF

v_gene: TRBV29-1
d_gene: NA
abundance: NA
j_gene: TRBJ2-7
len: 14
CDR3nt: TGCAGCGTTGAAGACAGGGGTTCCGGGTACGAGCAGTACTTC
CDR3aa: CSVEDRGSGYEQYF

v_gene: TRBV5-1
d_gene: TRBD2
abundance: NA
j_gene: TRBJ2-1
len: 16
CDR3nt: TGCGCCAGCAGCCGGGAAGCGGGGTTCTCCTACAATGAGCAGTTCTTC
CDR3aa: CASSREAGFSYNEQFF

v_gene: TRBV5-8
d_gene: NA
abundance: NA
j_gene: TRBJ2-7
len: 15
CDR3nt: TGTGCCAGCAGCTTACTCAGAGCGTTGGCCTACGAGCAGTACTTC
CDR3aa: CASSLLRALAYEQYF

v_gene: TRBV5-1
d_gene: NA
abundance: NA
j_gene: TRBJ2-7
len: 12
CDR3nt: TGCGCCAGCAGCTTACCGACCTACGAGCAGTACTTC
CDR3aa: CASSLPTYEQYF

v_gene: TRBV2
d_gene: NA
abundance: NA
j_gene: TRBJ1-1
len: 14
CDR3nt: TGTGCCAGCAGGAGGGACGGGTTGAACACTGAAGCTTTCTTT
CDR3aa: CASRRDGLNTEAFF

v_gene: TRBV5-1
d_gene: NA
abundance: NA
j_gene: TRBJ1-5
len: 14
CDR3nt: TGCGCCAGCAGCTTGGGGACGGTCAATCAGCCCCAGCATTTT
CDR3aa: CASSLGTVNQPQHF

v_gene: TRBV7-8
d_gene: NA
abundance: NA
j_gene: TRBJ2-1
len: 12
CDR3nt: TGTGCCAGCAGCCACCCCGGGGACCTCGGATTCTTC
CDR3aa: CASSHPGDLGFF

v_gene: TRBV27
d_gene: NA
abundance: NA
j_gene: TRBJ2-7
len: 15
CDR3nt: TGTGCCAGCAGTTTTAAAGGGATTATACGGGACGAGCAGTACTTC
CDR3aa: CASSFKGIIRDEQYF

v_gene: TRBV5-1
d_gene: TRBD2
abundance: NA
j_gene: TRBJ2-5
len: 14
CDR3nt: TGCGCCAGCAGCTTGAGGGGGACTAGACCCACCCAGTACTTC
CDR3aa: CASSLRGTRPTQYF

v_gene: TRBV2
d_gene: TRBD1
abundance: NA
j_gene: TRBJ2-7
len: 15
CDR3nt: TGTGCCAGCAGTCCCCGGGACAGGGGGCGAGGGGAGCAGTACTTC
CDR3aa: CASSPRDRGRGEQYF

v_gene: TRBV28
d_gene: NA
abundance: NA
j_gene: TRBJ2-1
len: 13
CDR3nt: TGTGCCAGCAGTGCCCAGGGGTTGCGGGAGCAGTTCTTC
CDR3aa: CASSAQGLREQFF

v_gene: TRBV9
d_gene: NA
abundance: NA
j_gene: TRBJ2-1
len: 16
CDR3nt: TGTGCCAGCAGCGTAGGAACAGGGCTTCTCTACAATGAGCAGTTCTTC
CDR3aa: CASSVGTGLLYNEQFF